This TCR beta chain appears in the sequencing data of a study of T cell responses to AZD1222 COVID-19 vaccine. Overall study: The study pooled second doses at about 4 or about 12 weeks. Findings and caveats of the study: Spike-specific TCR breadth and depth grew following two AZD1222 doses. Baseline antibody screening turned up just a handful of seropositive AZD1222 recipients. Among spike-specific TCRs, nearly half reportedly target unmutated variant regions.

Only in-frame clones appear in the TCRdb table, and some are missing; sequencing was by immunoSEQ multiplex PCR. This table has tens of thousands of clones, around 84% appearing once. As for this clone: Antigen specificity is unknown.

The germline V gene encodes CDR1 MDHEN and CDR2 SYDVKM. Between the trimmed V and J ends, which lost 6 bases and 4 bases, there was a span of 5 bases. The CDR3 covers 11 residues. The starting material was peripheral blood, obtained on day 0 of AZD1222 vaccination. The rearrangement links TRBV28 to TRBJ2-3, with D tentatively TRBD1 or TRBD2 (5 bases each). The clonotype originates from an adult in good health. CDR3 sequence reads: CASRGADTQYF. DNA for the CDR3: TGTGCCAGCAGGGGGGCAGATACGCAGTATTTT.